This is a list of T cell receptor beta chains from one sample in a study of cytomegalovirus exposure and HLA in healthy donors. Generated by immunoSEQ multiplex PCR, the TCRdb table keeps only in-frame clones and is missing some. The sample carries around 120,000 clones, 9.5% recorded once. The sequenced material came from PBMCs. The origin of the receptors is a man aged 25 to 40 in good health and CMV-seronegative. Both conserved end residues are part of each CDR3. A D gene is named only where the DNA matches it firmly. Only some rows state a clone size, as once, few, many or a class for expanded clones.

cdr3_aa: CASSPREPTANTGELFF
cdr3_nt: TGTGCCAGCAGCCCACGGGAGCCGACCGCGAACACCGGGGAGCTGTTTTTT
clone_size: few
cdr3_length: 17
v_call: TRBV5-4
d_call: -
j_call: TRBJ2-2

cdr3_aa: CASSVGQIPYEQYF
cdr3_nt: TGTGCCAGCAGCGTGGGACAGATCCCCTACGAGCAGTACTTC
clone_size: few
cdr3_length: 14
v_call: TRBV9
d_call: TRBD1
j_call: TRBJ2-7

cdr3_aa: CAWSAGLETQYF
cdr3_nt: TGTGCCTGGAGTGCAGGGTTAGAGACCCAGTACTTC
clone_size: -
cdr3_length: 12
v_call: TRBV30
d_call: -
j_call: TRBJ2-5

cdr3_aa: CASTGRTSLAFF
cdr3_nt: TGTGCCAGCACCGGACGGACAAGCCTGGCTTTCTTT
clone_size: -
cdr3_length: 12
v_call: TRBV28
d_call: -
j_call: TRBJ1-1

cdr3_aa: CAWSVRGWYTGELFF
cdr3_nt: TGTGCCTGGAGTGTCAGGGGGTGGTACACCGGGGAGCTGTTTTTT
clone_size: -
cdr3_length: 15
v_call: TRBV30
d_call: TRBD1
j_call: TRBJ2-2

cdr3_aa: CASSQEQGVTDTQYF
cdr3_nt: TGCGCCAGCAGCCAAGAACAGGGGGTAACAGATACGCAGTATTTT
clone_size: -
cdr3_length: 15
v_call: TRBV4-3
d_call: TRBD1
j_call: TRBJ2-3

cdr3_aa: CASSPRDRPGSAFF
cdr3_nt: TGTGCCAGCAGCCCCCGGGACAGGCCGGGATCGGCTTTCTTT
clone_size: few
cdr3_length: 14
v_call: TRBV7-2
d_call: TRBD1
j_call: TRBJ1-1

cdr3_aa: CASSRTGGFNEQYF
cdr3_nt: TGTGCCAGCAGTCGGACAGGGGGCTTCAACGAGCAGTACTTC
clone_size: few
cdr3_length: 14
v_call: TRBV27
d_call: TRBD1
j_call: TRBJ2-7

cdr3_aa: CASSTTTGGQPQHF
cdr3_nt: TGTGCCAGCAGCACAACGACAGGAGGTCAGCCCCAGCATTTT
clone_size: few
cdr3_length: 14
v_call: TRBV7-9
d_call: -
j_call: TRBJ1-5

cdr3_aa: CASSPLDREAFF
cdr3_nt: TGTGCCAGCAGTCCTCTTGACAGGGAGGCTTTCTTT
clone_size: -
cdr3_length: 12
v_call: TRBV28
d_call: TRBD1
j_call: TRBJ1-1

cdr3_aa: CASSLVGGEQYF
cdr3_nt: TGTGCCAGCAGCTTAGTCGGAGGAGAGCAGTACTTC
clone_size: few
cdr3_length: 12
v_call: TRBV13
d_call: -
j_call: TRBJ2-7

cdr3_aa: CASSLPGTGRYEQYF
cdr3_nt: TGTGCCAGCAGTTTACCCGGGACAGGGCGCTACGAGCAGTACTTC
clone_size: few
cdr3_length: 15
v_call: TRBV28
d_call: TRBD1
j_call: TRBJ2-7

cdr3_aa: CASSQDGRGHHEQYF
cdr3_nt: TGCGCCAGCAGCCAAGACGGCAGGGGGCACCACGAGCAGTACTTC
clone_size: -
cdr3_length: 15
v_call: TRBV4-3
d_call: TRBD1
j_call: TRBJ2-7

cdr3_aa: CASSPRDRDSPLHF
cdr3_nt: TGTGCCAGCTCACCACGGGACAGGGACTCACCCCTCCACTTT
clone_size: -
cdr3_length: 14
v_call: TRBV18
d_call: TRBD1
j_call: TRBJ1-6

cdr3_aa: CASSPRLGGNSPLHF
cdr3_nt: TGTGCCAGCAGCCCCCGTTTAGGGGGAAATTCACCCCTCCACTTT
clone_size: -
cdr3_length: 15
v_call: TRBV9
d_call: -
j_call: TRBJ1-6

cdr3_aa: CASSRTGSGNTIYF
cdr3_nt: TGTGCCAGTAGCCGGACAGGGTCTGGAAACACCATATATTTT
clone_size: few
cdr3_length: 14
v_call: TRBV19
d_call: TRBD1
j_call: TRBJ1-3

cdr3_aa: CASSWDITYEQYF
cdr3_nt: TGTGCCAGTAGTTGGGACATTACCTACGAGCAGTACTTC
clone_size: -
cdr3_length: 13
v_call: TRBV19
d_call: -
j_call: TRBJ2-7

cdr3_aa: CASSYSEEDTEAFF
cdr3_nt: TGTGCCAGCAGTTACTCTGAGGAAGACACTGAAGCTTTCTTT
clone_size: -
cdr3_length: 14
v_call: TRBV6-5
d_call: -
j_call: TRBJ1-1

cdr3_aa: CASARRSGARHGTTNEQFF
cdr3_nt: TGTGCTAGTGCCCGGAGGTCAGGGGCACGACACGGGACAACGAATGAGCAGTTCTTC
clone_size: few
cdr3_length: 19
v_call: TRBV12-5
d_call: -
j_call: TRBJ2-1

cdr3_aa: CASSPVLLAGPNEQFF
cdr3_nt: TGTGCCAGCTCACCGGTGTTACTAGCGGGCCCCAATGAGCAGTTCTTC
clone_size: few
cdr3_length: 16
v_call: TRBV18
d_call: TRBD2
j_call: TRBJ2-1

cdr3_aa: CASSSGLAGAHTDTQYF
cdr3_nt: TGTGCCAGCAGCTCGGGACTAGCGGGAGCGCACACAGATACGCAGTATTTT
clone_size: few
cdr3_length: 17
v_call: TRBV5-6
d_call: TRBD2
j_call: TRBJ2-3

cdr3_aa: CASSRERIQETQYF
cdr3_nt: TGTGCCAGCAGCAGAGAGCGGATACAAGAGACCCAGTACTTC
clone_size: -
cdr3_length: 14
v_call: TRBV5-4
d_call: -
j_call: TRBJ2-5

cdr3_aa: CASSSQPNTEAFF
cdr3_nt: TGTGCCAGCAGCTCACAGCCAAACACTGAAGCTTTCTTT
clone_size: -
cdr3_length: 13
v_call: TRBV5-4
d_call: -
j_call: TRBJ1-1

cdr3_aa: CASSLNRGQTDGYTF
cdr3_nt: TGTGCCAGCAGCCTGAACAGGGGTCAGACGGATGGCTACACCTTC
clone_size: -
cdr3_length: 15
v_call: TRBV6-5
d_call: TRBD1
j_call: TRBJ1-2

cdr3_aa: CASSQIGDRGPGYTF
cdr3_nt: TGTGCCAGCAGTCAGATAGGGGACAGGGGACCTGGCTACACCTTC
clone_size: few
cdr3_length: 15
v_call: TRBV6-6
d_call: TRBD1
j_call: TRBJ1-2

cdr3_aa: CASSQGPTGEKLFF
cdr3_nt: TGCGCCAGCAGCCAAGGGCCCACGGGTGAAAAACTGTTTTTT
clone_size: many
cdr3_length: 14
v_call: TRBV4-3
d_call: -
j_call: TRBJ1-4

cdr3_aa: CASSPVAGSYNEQFF
cdr3_nt: TGTGCCAGCAGCCCCGTAGCGGGGTCCTACAATGAGCAGTTCTTC
clone_size: few
cdr3_length: 15
v_call: TRBV7-9
d_call: TRBD2
j_call: TRBJ2-1

cdr3_aa: CASSPRDSYEQYF
cdr3_nt: TGCGCCAGCAGCCCCAGGGACTCCTACGAGCAGTACTTC
clone_size: -
cdr3_length: 13
v_call: TRBV4-1
d_call: -
j_call: TRBJ2-7

cdr3_aa: CASSLAGGRNEQFF
cdr3_nt: TGCGCCAGCAGTCTCGCGGGAGGGAGGAATGAGCAGTTCTTC
clone_size: -
cdr3_length: 14
v_call: TRBV5-1
d_call: TRBD2
j_call: TRBJ2-1

cdr3_aa: CASSQGHRNEQFF
cdr3_nt: TGTGCCAGCAGCCAGGGACATCGCAATGAGCAGTTCTTC
clone_size: -
cdr3_length: 13
v_call: TRBV11-3
d_call: -
j_call: TRBJ2-1

cdr3_aa: CASSYSGLAPNEQFF
cdr3_nt: TGTGCCAGCAGTTACTCCGGACTAGCCCCCAATGAGCAGTTCTTC
clone_size: -
cdr3_length: 15
v_call: TRBV6-5
d_call: TRBD2
j_call: TRBJ2-1

cdr3_aa: CASSEGPTSGRYEQYF
cdr3_nt: TGTGCCAGCAGTGAAGGGCCGACTAGCGGGCGTTACGAGCAGTACTTC
clone_size: -
cdr3_length: 16
v_call: TRBV2
d_call: TRBD2
j_call: TRBJ2-7

cdr3_aa: CATSRDPQGAYEKLFF
cdr3_nt: TGTGCCACCAGCAGAGATCCCCAGGGGGCCTATGAAAAACTGTTTTTT
clone_size: -
cdr3_length: 16
v_call: TRBV15
d_call: TRBD1
j_call: TRBJ1-4

cdr3_aa: CSVVYGGTYNEQFF
cdr3_nt: TGCAGCGTCGTGTATGGGGGGACCTACAATGAGCAGTTCTTC
clone_size: few
cdr3_length: 14
v_call: TRBV29-1
d_call: -
j_call: TRBJ2-1

cdr3_aa: CSVVGAGVAKNIQYF
cdr3_nt: TGCAGCGTTGTTGGGGCAGGAGTAGCCAAAAACATTCAGTACTTC
clone_size: -
cdr3_length: 15
v_call: TRBV29-1
d_call: -
j_call: TRBJ2-4

cdr3_aa: CASNKRGDYNEQFF
cdr3_nt: TGTGCCAGCAACAAGCGGGGGGACTACAATGAGCAGTTCTTC
clone_size: few
cdr3_length: 14
v_call: TRBV11-3
d_call: TRBD2
j_call: TRBJ2-1

cdr3_aa: CASSSPQWSGEQYF
cdr3_nt: TGTGCCAGCAGCAGCCCTCAATGGAGCGGCGAGCAGTACTTC
clone_size: few
cdr3_length: 14
v_call: TRBV7-9
d_call: -
j_call: TRBJ2-7

cdr3_aa: CASSVEGGEGTGNTIYF
cdr3_nt: TGTGCCAGCAGCGTAGAGGGAGGGGAGGGGACTGGAAACACCATATATTTT
clone_size: few
cdr3_length: 17
v_call: TRBV9
d_call: -
j_call: TRBJ1-3

cdr3_aa: CASSLQGSSYNSPLHF
cdr3_nt: TGTGCCAGCAGCCTACAGGGGAGCTCCTATAATTCACCCCTCCACTTT
clone_size: few
cdr3_length: 16
v_call: TRBV7-2
d_call: TRBD1
j_call: TRBJ1-6

cdr3_aa: CASSIGQRNTEAFF
cdr3_nt: TGTGCCAGTAGTATAGGACAGAGGAACACTGAAGCTTTCTTT
clone_size: -
cdr3_length: 14
v_call: TRBV19
d_call: -
j_call: TRBJ1-1

cdr3_aa: CAPRQGRKETQYF
cdr3_nt: TGTGCCCCCAGACAGGGGAGGAAAGAGACCCAGTACTTC
clone_size: -
cdr3_length: 13
v_call: TRBV7-9
d_call: TRBD1
j_call: TRBJ2-5

cdr3_aa: CASSPGQARNTEAFF
cdr3_nt: TGTGCCAGCAGCCCTGGACAGGCCAGAAACACTGAAGCTTTCTTT
clone_size: -
cdr3_length: 15
v_call: TRBV7-9
d_call: TRBD1
j_call: TRBJ1-1

cdr3_aa: CASSLNGRETQYF
cdr3_nt: TGCGCCAGCAGCTTGAACGGGAGGGAGACCCAGTACTTC
clone_size: few
cdr3_length: 13
v_call: TRBV5-1
d_call: TRBD2
j_call: TRBJ2-5

cdr3_aa: CASSLIGETQYF
cdr3_nt: TGTGCCAGCAGCTTAATCGGGGAGACCCAGTACTTC
clone_size: -
cdr3_length: 12
v_call: TRBV7-8
d_call: -
j_call: TRBJ2-5

cdr3_aa: CASSFLTGSTEAFF
cdr3_nt: TGTGCCAGCAGCTTTCTGACGGGGTCCACTGAAGCTTTCTTT
clone_size: -
cdr3_length: 14
v_call: TRBV5-8
d_call: -
j_call: TRBJ1-1

cdr3_aa: CASSRGLAGVQEQYF
cdr3_nt: TGTGCCAGCAGTCGAGGACTAGCGGGCGTACAAGAGCAGTACTTC
clone_size: few
cdr3_length: 15
v_call: TRBV6-6
d_call: TRBD2
j_call: TRBJ2-5

cdr3_aa: CASSTPRDYYNEQFF
cdr3_nt: TGTGCCAGCAGCACCCCCCGGGACTACTACAATGAGCAGTTCTTC
clone_size: few
cdr3_length: 15
v_call: TRBV5-8
d_call: TRBD2
j_call: TRBJ2-1

cdr3_aa: CASSPYIQGTEEQYF
cdr3_nt: TGTGCCAGCTCACCATATATCCAGGGGACCGAGGAGCAGTACTTC
clone_size: few
cdr3_length: 15
v_call: TRBV18
d_call: -
j_call: TRBJ2-7

cdr3_aa: CASGVETQYF
cdr3_nt: TGTGCCAGCGGAGTTGAGACCCAGTACTTC
clone_size: -
cdr3_length: 10
v_call: TRBV6-1
d_call: -
j_call: TRBJ2-5

cdr3_aa: CASSTGLAGSSYNEQFF
cdr3_nt: TGTGCCAGCAGCACGGGACTAGCGGGGAGCTCCTACAATGAGCAGTTCTTC
clone_size: -
cdr3_length: 17
v_call: TRBV7-8
d_call: TRBD2
j_call: TRBJ2-1